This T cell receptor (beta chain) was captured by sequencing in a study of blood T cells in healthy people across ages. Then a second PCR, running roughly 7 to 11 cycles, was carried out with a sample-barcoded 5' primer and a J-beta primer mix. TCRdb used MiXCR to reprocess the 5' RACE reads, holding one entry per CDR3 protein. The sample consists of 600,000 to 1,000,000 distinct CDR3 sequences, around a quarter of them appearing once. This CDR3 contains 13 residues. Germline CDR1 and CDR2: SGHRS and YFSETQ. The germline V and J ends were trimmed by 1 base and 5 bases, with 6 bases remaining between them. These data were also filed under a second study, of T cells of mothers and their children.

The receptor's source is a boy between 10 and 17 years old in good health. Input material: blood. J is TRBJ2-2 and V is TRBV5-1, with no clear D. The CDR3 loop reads CASSLKGTGELFF. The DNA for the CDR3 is TGCGCCAGCAGCTTGAAAGGAACCGGGGAGCTGTTTTTT.